This TCR beta chain was sequenced during a study of regulatory T cells in long-lasting Graves disease. This clonotype was recorded a few times. A read error is possible here, since a much larger clone lies one base away. Combining iRepertoire HTBI primers with Arm-PCR of CDR3 regions, the authors built TCR beta libraries. TCRdb called the multiplex PCR reads again in MiXCR, with one record for every CDR3 protein. The table has roughly 420,000 distinct CDR3 sequences, around 16% seen once; the top ten hold 22%. The CDR3 covers 13 residues. The time point here: newly diagnosed GD, antithyroid drugs for less than 3 months. Extracted RNA from PBMCs served as the source of the TCR library. Diagnoses of Graves' disease were made by American Thyroid Association guidelines. Around 8.2 milliliters of peripheral blood were drawn into EDTA tubes.

The source is a female donor with Graves disease. The chain couples TRBV12-3 or TRBV12-4 to TRBJ1-2; D is undetermined. The sample in question was peripheral blood mononuclear cells (PBMCs), obtained at new diagnosis, from a patient treated with antithyroid drugs. The CDR3 DNA sequence: TGTGCCAGCAGTCCATCCTCTAACTATGACTACACCTTC. It translates to CASSPSSNYDYTF.